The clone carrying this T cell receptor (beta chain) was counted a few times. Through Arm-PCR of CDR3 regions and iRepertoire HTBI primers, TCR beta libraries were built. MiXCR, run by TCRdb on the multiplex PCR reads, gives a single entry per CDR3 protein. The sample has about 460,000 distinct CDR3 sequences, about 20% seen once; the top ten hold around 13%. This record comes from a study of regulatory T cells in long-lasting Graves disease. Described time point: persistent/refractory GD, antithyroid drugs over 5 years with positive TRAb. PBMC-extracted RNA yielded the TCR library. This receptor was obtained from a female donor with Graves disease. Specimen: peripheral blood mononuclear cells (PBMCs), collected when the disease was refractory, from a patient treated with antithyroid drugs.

The CDR3 bases are TGCGCCAGCAGCTTCGGGGGAGTGAATGAAAAACTGTTTTTT. Encoded protein: CASSFGGVNEKLFF. The chain has TRBV5-1 and TRBJ1-4, with D perhaps TRBD1 (5 bases). The CDR3 covers 14 residues. The V and J ends lost 2 bases and 5 bases respectively, with 10 bases between them. Per germline, CDR1 SGHRS and CDR2 YFSETQ. Full variable domain (rest looked up from reference TRBV5-1 and TRBJ1-4): KAGVTQTPRYLIKTRGQQVTLSCSPISGHRSVSWYQQTPGQGLQFLFEYFSETQRNKGNFPGRFSGRQFSNSRSEMNVSTLELGDSALYLCASSFGGVNEKLFFGSGTQLSVL.